This T cell receptor beta chain was recorded in a study of cytomegalovirus exposure and HLA in healthy donors. Study findings and constraints: A few V segments could not be told apart, such as TRBV6-2 and TRBV6-3, and were left out. Cytomegalovirus status was reportedly diagnosed by the classifier with high specificity and sensitivity. V- and J-gene trimming in TCR beta was tied to a missense DCLRE1C variant by an analysis performed later.

PCR used 60 Vbeta primers and 13 Jbeta primers. Sequencing was performed with immunoSEQ multiplex PCR; in TCRdb, only in-frame clones are kept and a portion is missing. This table holds 170,000 or so clones, 80% found once. Germline loops: CDR1 SGHTA, CDR2 FQGNSA. The CDR3 extends over 16 amino acids. Trimming stripped 5 bases from V and 4 bases from J, with 19 bases between. This clone showed up just once. Its antigen remains unidentified. This chain links TRBV7-2 with TRBJ2-3; D unclear. Material for sequencing was PBMCs. The clonotype originates from a woman in her forties or fifties in good health and CMV-seropositive. The CDR3 protein is CASSPIAGYLSDTQYF. The CDR3 DNA follows: TGTGCCAGCAGCCCGATAGCCGGCTATTTATCAGATACGCAGTATTTT.